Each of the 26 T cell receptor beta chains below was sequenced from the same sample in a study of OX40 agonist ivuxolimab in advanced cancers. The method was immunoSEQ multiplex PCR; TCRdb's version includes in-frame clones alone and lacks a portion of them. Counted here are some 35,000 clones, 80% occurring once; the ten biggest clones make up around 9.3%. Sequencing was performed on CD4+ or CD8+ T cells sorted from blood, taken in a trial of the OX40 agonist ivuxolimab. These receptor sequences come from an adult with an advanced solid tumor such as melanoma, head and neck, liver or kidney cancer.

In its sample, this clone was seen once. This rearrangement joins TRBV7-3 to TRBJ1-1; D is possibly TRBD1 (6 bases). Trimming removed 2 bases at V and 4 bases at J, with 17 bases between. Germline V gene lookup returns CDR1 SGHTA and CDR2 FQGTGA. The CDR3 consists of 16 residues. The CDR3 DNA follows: TGTGCCAGCAGCTTAGTCGGGACACGAACGCCCACTGAAGCTTTCTTT. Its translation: CASSLVGTRTPTEAFF.

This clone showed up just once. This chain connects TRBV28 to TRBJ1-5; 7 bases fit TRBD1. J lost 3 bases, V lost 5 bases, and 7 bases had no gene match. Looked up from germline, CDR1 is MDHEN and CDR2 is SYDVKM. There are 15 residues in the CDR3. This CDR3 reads CASSPGGAFNQPQHF. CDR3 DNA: TGTGCCAGCAGTCCAGGGGGGGCCTTCAATCAGCCCCAGCATTTT.

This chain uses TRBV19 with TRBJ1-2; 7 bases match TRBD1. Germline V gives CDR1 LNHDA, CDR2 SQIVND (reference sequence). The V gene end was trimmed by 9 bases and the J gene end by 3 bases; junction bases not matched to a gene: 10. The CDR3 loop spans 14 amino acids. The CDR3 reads CASREGGADYGYTF. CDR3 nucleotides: TGTGCCAGCAGAGAAGGGGGCGCGGACTATGGCTACACCTTC.

The CDR3 spells CASSDTGGKSDTEAFF. The CDR3 DNA is TGCGCCAGCAGCGACACAGGGGGCAAGTCTGACACTGAAGCTTTCTTT. This sequence joins TRBV4-1 and TRBJ1-1; 9 positions agree with TRBD1. This CDR3 is built from 16 residues. The ends lost 5 bases at V and 3 bases at J; junction bases unmatched: 10. In germline, CDR1 is MGHRA, CDR2 YSYEKL.

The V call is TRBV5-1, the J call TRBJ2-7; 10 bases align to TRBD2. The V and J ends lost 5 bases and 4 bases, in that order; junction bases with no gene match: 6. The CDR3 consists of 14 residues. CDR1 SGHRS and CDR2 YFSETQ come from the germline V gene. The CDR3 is CASRSIAGGYEQYF. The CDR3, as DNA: TGCGCCAGCAGGTCGATAGCGGGGGGTTACGAGCAGTACTTC.

The CDR3 loop is CASSTGGNQPQHF. The CDR3 DNA sequence: TGTGCCAGCAGTACAGGGGGCAATCAGCCCCAGCATTTT. V gene TRBV9 combines with J gene TRBJ1-5, with 7 positions matching TRBD1. CDR1 and CDR2 from the germline V gene are SGDLS and YYNGEE. V lost 5 bases and J lost 2; bases outside the gene matches: 1. The CDR3 runs 13 residues.

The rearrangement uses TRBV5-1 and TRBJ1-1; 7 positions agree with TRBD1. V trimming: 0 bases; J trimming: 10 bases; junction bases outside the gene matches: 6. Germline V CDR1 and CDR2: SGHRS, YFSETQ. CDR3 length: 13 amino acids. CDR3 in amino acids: CASSLGGGGRAFF. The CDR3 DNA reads TGCGCCAGCAGCTTGGGAGGGGGCGGGCGAGCTTTCTTT.

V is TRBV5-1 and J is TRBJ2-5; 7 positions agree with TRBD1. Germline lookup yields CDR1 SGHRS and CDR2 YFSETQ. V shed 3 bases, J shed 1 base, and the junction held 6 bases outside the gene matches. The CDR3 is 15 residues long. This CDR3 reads CASSYPTGPQETQYF. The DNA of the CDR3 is TGCGCCAGCAGCTATCCGACAGGGCCCCAAGAGACCCAGTACTTC.

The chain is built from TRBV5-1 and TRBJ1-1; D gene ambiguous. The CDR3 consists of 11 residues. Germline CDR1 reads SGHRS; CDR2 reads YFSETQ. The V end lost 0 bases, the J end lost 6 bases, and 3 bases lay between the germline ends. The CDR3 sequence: CASSLGPEAFF. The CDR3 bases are TGCGCCAGCAGCTTGGGGCCTGAAGCTTTCTTT.

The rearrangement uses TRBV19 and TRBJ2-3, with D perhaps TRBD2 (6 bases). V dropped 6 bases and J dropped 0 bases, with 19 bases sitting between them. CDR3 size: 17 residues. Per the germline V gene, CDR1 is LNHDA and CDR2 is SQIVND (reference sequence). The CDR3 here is CASSPLRGTPSTDTQYF. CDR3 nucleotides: TGTGCCAGTAGCCCACTCCGGGGGACCCCTAGCACAGATACGCAGTATTTT.

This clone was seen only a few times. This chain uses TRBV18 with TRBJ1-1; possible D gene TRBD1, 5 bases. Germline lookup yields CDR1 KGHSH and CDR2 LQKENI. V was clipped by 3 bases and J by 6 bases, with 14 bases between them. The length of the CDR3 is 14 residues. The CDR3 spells CASSPRRGEAEAFF. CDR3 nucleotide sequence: TGTGCCAGCTCACCTCGACGGGGCGAGGCTGAAGCTTTCTTT.

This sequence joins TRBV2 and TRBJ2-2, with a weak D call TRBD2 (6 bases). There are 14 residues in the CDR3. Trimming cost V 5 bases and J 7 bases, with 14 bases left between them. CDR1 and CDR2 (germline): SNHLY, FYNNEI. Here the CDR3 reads CASSPSGSHGELFF. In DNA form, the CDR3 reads TGTGCCAGCAGTCCTTCCGGGAGCCACGGGGAGCTGTTTTTT.

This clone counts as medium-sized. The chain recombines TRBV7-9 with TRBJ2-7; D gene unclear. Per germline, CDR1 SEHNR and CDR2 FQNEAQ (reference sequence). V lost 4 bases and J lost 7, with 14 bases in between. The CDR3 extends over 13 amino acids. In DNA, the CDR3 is TGTGCCAGCAGCTCCACCTCCCGAGCTGAGCAGTACTTC. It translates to CASSSTSRAEQYF.

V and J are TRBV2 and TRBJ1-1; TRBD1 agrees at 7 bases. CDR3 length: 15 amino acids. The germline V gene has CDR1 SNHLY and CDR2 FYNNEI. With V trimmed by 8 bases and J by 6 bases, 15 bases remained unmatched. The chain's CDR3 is CASGPWDSKEAEAFF. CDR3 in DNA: TGTGCCAGCGGACCCTGGGACAGTAAAGAGGCTGAAGCTTTCTTT.

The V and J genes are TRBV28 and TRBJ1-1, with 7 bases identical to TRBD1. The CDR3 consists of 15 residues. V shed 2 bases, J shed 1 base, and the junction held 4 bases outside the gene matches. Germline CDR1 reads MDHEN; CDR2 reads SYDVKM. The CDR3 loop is CASSLRGLGNTEAFF. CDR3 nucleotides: TGTGCCAGCAGTTTAAGGGGGCTGGGGAACACTGAAGCTTTCTTT. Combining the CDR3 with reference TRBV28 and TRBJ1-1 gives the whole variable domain DVKVTQSSRYLVKRTGEKVFLECVQDMDHENMFWYRQDPGLGLRLIYFSYDVKMKEKGDIPEGYSVSREKKERFSLILESASTNQTSMYLCASSLRGLGNTEAFFGQGTRLTVV.

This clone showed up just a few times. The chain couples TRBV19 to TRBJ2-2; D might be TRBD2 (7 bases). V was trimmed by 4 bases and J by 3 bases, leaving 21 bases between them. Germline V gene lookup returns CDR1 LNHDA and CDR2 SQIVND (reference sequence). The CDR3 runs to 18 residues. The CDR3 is CASSKGTGPGGYTGELFF. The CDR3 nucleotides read TGTGCCAGTAGTAAGGGCACAGGGCCGGGGGGTTACACCGGGGAGCTGTTTTTT.

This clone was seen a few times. The CDR3 region is CASSRGSYEQYF. The CDR3 bases are TGTGCCAGCAGCCGAGGAAGCTACGAGCAGTACTTC. The chain recombines TRBV7-9 with TRBJ2-7; D not certain. Per germline, CDR1 SEHNR and CDR2 FQNEAQ (reference sequence). The CDR3 totals 12 residues. Trimming cost V 5 bases and J 3 bases, with 8 bases left between them.

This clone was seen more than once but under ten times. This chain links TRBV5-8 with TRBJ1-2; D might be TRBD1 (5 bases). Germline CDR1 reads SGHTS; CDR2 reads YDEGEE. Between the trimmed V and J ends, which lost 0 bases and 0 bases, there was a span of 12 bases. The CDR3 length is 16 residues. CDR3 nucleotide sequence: TGTGCCAGCAGCTTGGCCCCCCAGGGTGCTAACTATGGCTACACCTTC. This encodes CASSLAPQGANYGYTF.

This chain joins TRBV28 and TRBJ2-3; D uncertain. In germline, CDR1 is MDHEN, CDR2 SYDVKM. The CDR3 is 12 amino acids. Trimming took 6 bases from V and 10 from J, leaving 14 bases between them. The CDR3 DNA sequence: TGTGCCAGCAGCCTCTCGGTGGGTGCGCAGTATTTT. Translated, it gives CASSLSVGAQYF.

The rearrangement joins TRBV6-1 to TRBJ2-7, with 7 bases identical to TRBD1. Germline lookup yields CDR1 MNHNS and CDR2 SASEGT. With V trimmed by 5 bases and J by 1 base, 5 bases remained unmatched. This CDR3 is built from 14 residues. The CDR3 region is CASSQRDSSYEQYF. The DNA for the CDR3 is TGTGCCAGCAGTCAACGGGACAGTTCCTACGAGCAGTACTTC.

The CDR3 sequence: CASSWGAGDHYEQYF. Here the CDR3 DNA reads TGTGCCAGCAGCTGGGGCGCGGGAGACCACTACGAGCAGTACTTC. This chain connects TRBV7-3 to TRBJ2-7, with 7 nucleotides matching TRBD2. This CDR3 has 15 residues. Trimming at V came to 4 bases and at J to 3 bases, leaving 9 bases not matched to a gene. The germline V gene has CDR1 SGHTA and CDR2 FQGTGA.

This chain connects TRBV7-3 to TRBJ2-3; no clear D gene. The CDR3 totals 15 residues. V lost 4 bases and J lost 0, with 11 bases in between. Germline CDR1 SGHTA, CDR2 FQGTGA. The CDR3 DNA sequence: TGTGCCAGCAGCTCGGATCGCGGTAGCACAGATACGCAGTATTTT. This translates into CASSSDRGSTDTQYF.

The chain's CDR3 is CASSIPPSYEQYF. Written as DNA, the CDR3 is TGTGCCAGTAGTATTCCGCCGTCCTACGAGCAGTACTTC. The chain carries TRBV19 and TRBJ2-7; D not certain. The CDR3 consists of 13 residues. Per the germline V gene, CDR1 is LNHDA and CDR2 is SQIVND (reference sequence). Trimming shortened V by 3 bases and J by 1 base, and 7 bases separated the two germline ends.

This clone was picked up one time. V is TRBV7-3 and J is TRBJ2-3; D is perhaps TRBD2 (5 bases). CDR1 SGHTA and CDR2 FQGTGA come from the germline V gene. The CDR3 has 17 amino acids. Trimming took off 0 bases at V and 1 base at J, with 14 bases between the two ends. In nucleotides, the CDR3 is TGTGCCAGCAGCTTAACGTTAGGAGGCTACGGCACAGATACGCAGTATTTT. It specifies CASSLTLGGYGTDTQYF.

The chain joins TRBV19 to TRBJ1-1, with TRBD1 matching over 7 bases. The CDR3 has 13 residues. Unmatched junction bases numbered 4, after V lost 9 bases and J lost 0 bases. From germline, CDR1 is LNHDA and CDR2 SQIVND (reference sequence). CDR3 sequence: CASSGQMNTEAFF. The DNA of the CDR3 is TGTGCCAGCTCGGGACAGATGAACACTGAAGCTTTCTTT.

DNA for the CDR3: TGTGCCAGCAGCGAGGGGACAGGTATTGATGGCTACACCTTC. It yields the protein CASSEGTGIDGYTF. The chain carries TRBV6-1 and TRBJ1-2; 8 nucleotides match TRBD1. CDR1 is MNHNS, CDR2 SASEGT, per germline. J gave up 6 bases and V 6 bases, and 9 bases lay outside the gene matches. CDR3 length: 14 amino acids.